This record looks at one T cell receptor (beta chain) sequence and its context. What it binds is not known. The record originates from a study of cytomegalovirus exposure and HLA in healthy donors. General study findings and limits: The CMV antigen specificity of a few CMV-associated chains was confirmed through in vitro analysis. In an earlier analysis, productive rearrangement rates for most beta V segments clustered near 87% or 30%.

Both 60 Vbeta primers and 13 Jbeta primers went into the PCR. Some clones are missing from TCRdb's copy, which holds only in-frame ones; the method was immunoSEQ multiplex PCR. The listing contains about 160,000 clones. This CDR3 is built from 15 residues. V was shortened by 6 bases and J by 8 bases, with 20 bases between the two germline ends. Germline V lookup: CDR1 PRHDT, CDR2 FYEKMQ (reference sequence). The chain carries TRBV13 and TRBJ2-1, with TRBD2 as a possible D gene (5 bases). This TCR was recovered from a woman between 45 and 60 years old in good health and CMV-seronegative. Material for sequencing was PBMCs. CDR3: CASRRPSDSSDEQFF. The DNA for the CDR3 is TGTGCCAGCAGACGTCCCTCGGACTCCTCAGATGAGCAGTTCTTC.